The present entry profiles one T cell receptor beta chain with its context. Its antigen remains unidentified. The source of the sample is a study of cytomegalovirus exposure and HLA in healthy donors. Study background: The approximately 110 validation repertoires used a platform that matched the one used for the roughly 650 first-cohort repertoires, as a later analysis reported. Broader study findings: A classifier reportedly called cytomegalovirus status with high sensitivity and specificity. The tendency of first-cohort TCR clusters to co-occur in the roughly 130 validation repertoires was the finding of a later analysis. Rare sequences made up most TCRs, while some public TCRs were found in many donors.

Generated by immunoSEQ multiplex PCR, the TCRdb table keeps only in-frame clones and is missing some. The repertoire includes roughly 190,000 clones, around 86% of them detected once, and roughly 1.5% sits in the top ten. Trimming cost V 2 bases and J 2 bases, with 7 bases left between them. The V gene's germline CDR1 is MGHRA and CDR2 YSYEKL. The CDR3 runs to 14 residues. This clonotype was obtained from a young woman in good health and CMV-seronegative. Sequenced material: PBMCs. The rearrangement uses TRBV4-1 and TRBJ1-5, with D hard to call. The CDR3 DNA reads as TGCGCCAGCAGCCAACAACAAGGCAATCAGCCCCAGCATTTT. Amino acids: CASSQQQGNQPQHF.